The clone carrying this TCR beta chain was picked up many times. Its antigen is unidentified. The CDR3 covers 13 residues. From germline, CDR1 is SEHNR and CDR2 FQNEAQ (reference sequence). V was pared by 0 bases and J by 2 bases, with 5 bases between. This entry comes from a study of T cell repertoires in cytomegalovirus infection. Study overall: CMV infection together with matching HLA type was indicated by public TCR beta signatures.

Study-level findings and limits: Within the response measured ex vivo, HLA-C-restricted CMV-specific TCR beta clonotypes were dominant.

TCRdb recomputed calls from the reads with MiXCR, one row per CDR3 protein. The sample lists approximately 110,000 distinct CDR3 sequences; 32% were seen once. The sequence was collected from a human donor in good health (CMV status not recorded). Some clones in this sample may be carry-over from other donors' samples. This rearrangement joins TRBV7-9 to TRBJ2-7; a weak D match, TRBD1 (5 bases). The specimen comprised CD8+ T cells from cultured PBMCs, sampled from culture after CMV antigen stimulation. The CDR3 nucleotides are TGTGCCAGCAGCTTAGCAGGGGCCTACGAGCAGTACTTC. It translates to CASSLAGAYEQYF.